One and the same sample provided the 20 T cell receptor beta chains below, sequenced in a study of T cells in Graves' hyperthyroidism and ophthalmopathy. RNA transcripts were the template for amplifying TCR beta CDR3 regions. The HTBI primer set served for first-round RT-PCR of the TCR CDR3. From the multiplex PCR reads, TCRdb called clonotypes with MiXCR, one entry per CDR3 protein. The sample yields around 690,000 distinct CDR3 sequences, less than 25% seen once. The sequenced sample was blood. These receptors came from a man aged 30 to 39 with Graves' ophthalmopathy.

DNA of the CDR3: TGCGCCAGCAGCCAATCGGGACTAATCCAAGAGACCCAGTACTTC. It yields the protein CASSQSGLIQETQYF. This chain connects TRBV4-3 to TRBJ2-5, with 7 bases matching TRBD2. CDR1 is LGHNA, CDR2 YSLEER, per germline. The CDR3 is 15 residues long. V shed 2 bases and J 1 base; nucleotides not matched to a gene: 4.

This clonotype was counted a few times. This sequence joins TRBV11-2 and TRBJ1-2; perhaps TRBD1 as D (5 bases). Germline V gene lookup returns CDR1 SGHAT and CDR2 FQNNGV. The CDR3 loop spans 14 amino acids. V lost 4 bases and J lost 0, with 9 bases in between. The CDR3 loop reads CASSSWGSNYGYTF. Here the CDR3 DNA reads TGTGCCAGCAGCTCGTGGGGCTCTAACTATGGCTACACCTTC.

This clonotype came up a few times. V usage is TRBV6-1 and J usage is TRBJ1-2; 11 nucleotides agree with TRBD1. Germline V CDR1 and CDR2: MNHNS, SASEGT. This CDR3 has 14 residues. With 6 bases clipped from V and 3 bases from J, the junction kept 3 bases outside the gene matches. The DNA for the CDR3 is TGTGCCAGCAGGGGGGACAGGGGGGACTATGGCTACACCTTC. It specifies CASRGDRGDYGYTF.

The chain recombines TRBV28 with TRBJ2-7, with D possibly being TRBD1 (5 bases). V lost 6 bases and J 4 bases, leaving 16 bases between the germline ends. The CDR3 is made up of 14 amino acids. Germline CDR1 and CDR2: MDHEN and SYDVKM. The CDR3 DNA reads TGTGCCAGCAGACGCACGACAGTTCCATACGAGCAGTACTTC. Its translation is CASRRTTVPYEQYF.

The V and J genes are TRBV18 and TRBJ2-2, with D tentatively TRBD2 (5 bases). The CDR3 is made up of 15 amino acids. The V gene lost 0 bases and the J gene lost 5 bases, with 10 bases spanning the gap. The germline V gene encodes CDR1 KGHSH and CDR2 LQKENI. In DNA form, the CDR3 reads TGTGCCAGCTCACCACCAGAGAGGGTGACCGGGGAGCTGTTTTTT. Its protein product is CASSPPERVTGELFF.

The chain recombines TRBV19 with TRBJ1-2; 8 nucleotides line up with TRBD1. Germline CDR1 reads LNHDA; CDR2 reads SQIVND (reference sequence). This CDR3 region has 15 residues. The V segment lost 5 bases and the J segment 4 bases; nucleotides outside the gene matches: 9. CDR3 in amino acids: CASSPRQGIGYGYTF. The CDR3 DNA is TGTGCCAGTAGTCCACGACAGGGGATCGGCTATGGCTACACCTTC.

This clonotype was counted between two and nine times. The chain employs TRBV28 and TRBJ1-3; no firm D call. Trimming cost V 2 bases and J 0 bases, with 11 bases left between them. There are 16 residues in the CDR3. Germline-derived CDR1 and CDR2 are MDHEN and SYDVKM. This chain's CDR3 is CASSLPPGSSGNTIYF. CDR3 in DNA: TGTGCCAGCAGTTTACCTCCGGGGAGCTCTGGAAACACCATATATTTT.

CDR3 sequence: CASSLYRLAGEYEQFF. The CDR3 coding sequence is TGTGCCAGCAGCCTATACAGGCTAGCGGGAGAATATGAGCAGTTCTTC. V usage is TRBV5-5 and J usage is TRBJ2-1; 10 nucleotides align to TRBD2. This CDR3 has 16 amino acids. J gave up 8 bases and V 4 bases, and 12 bases lay outside the gene matches. CDR1 is SGHKS, CDR2 YYEKEE, per germline (reference sequence).

This chain joins TRBV24-1 and TRBJ1-2; D ambiguous. Deletions cut 9 bases from V and 5 bases from J, with 15 bases between. In germline, CDR1 is KGHDR, CDR2 SFDVKD. This CDR3 has 13 residues. The CDR3 reads CATDSAAIYGYTF. The CDR3 bases are TGTGCCACCGACTCGGCAGCAATATATGGCTACACCTTC.

The chain recombines TRBV7-9 with TRBJ1-2; maybe TRBD1 (5 bases). Trimming took 5 bases from V and 8 from J, leaving 33 bases between them. Germline assignment: CDR1 SEHNR and CDR2 FQNEAQ (reference sequence). The CDR3 contains 19 residues. CDR3 sequence (DNA): TGTGCCAGCAGCCACCTTCCTCCCCGCCGGGACTCCCTTATGGACGGCTACACCTTC. Its protein is CASSHLPPRRDSLMDGYTF.

This clonotype was seen many times. V is TRBV6-1 and J is TRBJ1-5, with D unclear. V was shortened by 7 bases and J by 2 bases, with 15 bases between the two germline ends. The CDR3 contains 15 residues. Germline-derived CDR1 and CDR2 are MNHNS and SASEGT. The CDR3 loop reads CASILLINRNQPQHF. For the CDR3, the DNA is TGTGCCAGCATCCTGCTTATAAACCGCAATCAGCCCCAGCATTTT.

V usage is TRBV3-1 and J usage is TRBJ2-1; 11 bases map to TRBD2. Trimming removed 0 bases from V and 6 bases from J; junction bases left unmatched: 4. The germline V gene encodes CDR1 LGHDT and CDR2 YNNKEL (reference sequence). This CDR3 has 16 amino acids. The CDR3 DNA reads TGTGCCAGCAGCCAAGAAACGGGACTAGCGGCCAATGAGCAGTTCTTC. Translation gives CASSQETGLAANEQFF.

V and J are TRBV6-1 and TRBJ1-2; a weak D match, TRBD1 (6 bases). The CDR3 contains 11 residues. Trimming took off 10 bases at V and 7 bases at J, with 13 bases between the two ends. Germline values: CDR1 MNHNS, CDR2 SASEGT. In DNA, the CDR3 is TGTGCCAACCTACAGGGTTTTGGCTACACCTTC. Amino acid sequence: CANLQGFGYTF.

The chain is built from TRBV3-1 and TRBJ1-4; no firm D call. The CDR3 has 15 amino acids. Per germline, CDR1 LGHDT and CDR2 YNNKEL (reference sequence). V shed 1 base and J shed 4 bases, with 10 bases lying between them. The CDR3: CASSQGSGYNEKLFF. The CDR3 bases are TGTGCCAGCAGCCAAGGATCCGGGTATAATGAAAAACTGTTTTTT.

The chain is built from TRBV6-5 and TRBJ2-2, with D unresolved. Germline values: CDR1 MNHEY, CDR2 SVGAGI. V was clipped by 0 bases and J by 4 bases, with 12 bases between them. This CDR3 region has 16 residues. This CDR3 reads CASSYSSGFGTGELFF. The CDR3 DNA reads TGTGCCAGCAGTTACTCTTCGGGTTTTGGCACCGGGGAGCTGTTTTTT.

This clonotype came up many times. This chain joins TRBV7-9 and TRBJ2-1, with 7 bases lining up with TRBD1. This CDR3 is built from 15 residues. Germline trimming cut 5 bases from V and 6 bases from J; bases unmatched to any gene: 10. Germline V gene lookup returns CDR1 SEHNR and CDR2 FQNEAQ (reference sequence). This CDR3 reads CASSRQGPASNEQFF. For the CDR3, the DNA is TGTGCCAGCAGCCGACAGGGACCTGCTAGCAATGAGCAGTTCTTC.

This chain uses TRBV13 with TRBJ1-2, with 8 bases that match TRBD1. The CDR3 length is 14 residues. Germline V gene sequence: CDR1 PRHDT, CDR2 FYEKMQ (reference sequence). With V trimmed by 5 bases and J by 8 bases, 10 bases remained unmatched. The CDR3 region has the DNA TGTGCCAGCAGCGGCGGGACAGGAGCTCGGGGCTACACCTTC. Protein: CASSGGTGARGYTF.

The sample holds a few counts of this clonotype. V and J are TRBV7-8 and TRBJ2-1; D is ambiguous. V lost 1 base and J lost 9, with 10 bases in between. The CDR3 has 13 residues. Germline CDR1 is SGHVS and CDR2 is FQNEAQ. This chain's CDR3 is CASSLVARSEQFF. CDR3 DNA: TGTGCCAGCAGCTTAGTAGCCAGGAGTGAGCAGTTCTTC.

The chain is built from TRBV7-9 and TRBJ1-1; D gene uncertain. V shed 6 bases and J shed 4 bases, with 18 bases lying between them. In germline, CDR1 is SEHNR, CDR2 FQNEAQ (reference sequence). There are 15 residues in the CDR3. The CDR3 here is CASSRVGRRSTEAFF. The CDR3 DNA sequence: TGTGCCAGCAGTCGGGTTGGCAGGCGGAGCACTGAAGCTTTCTTT.

In its sample, this clonotype was seen many times. V and J are TRBV11-2 and TRBJ2-7; no clear D gene. Germline V gene sequence: CDR1 SGHAT, CDR2 FQNNGV. CDR3 length: 15 residues. V was pared by 4 bases and J by 2 bases, with 15 bases between. In nucleotides, the CDR3 is TGTGCCAGCAGCTCACTTATCAACCTCCCCTACGAGCAGTACTTC. Translation: CASSSLINLPYEQYF.